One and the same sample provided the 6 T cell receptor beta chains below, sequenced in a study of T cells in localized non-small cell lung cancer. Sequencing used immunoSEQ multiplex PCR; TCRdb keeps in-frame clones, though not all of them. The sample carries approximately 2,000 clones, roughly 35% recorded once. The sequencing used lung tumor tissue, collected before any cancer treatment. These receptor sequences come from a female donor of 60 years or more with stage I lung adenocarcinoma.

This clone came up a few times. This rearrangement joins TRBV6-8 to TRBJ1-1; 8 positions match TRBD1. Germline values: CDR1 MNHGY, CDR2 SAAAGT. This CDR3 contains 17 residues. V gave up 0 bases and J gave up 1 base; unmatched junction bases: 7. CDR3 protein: CASSYSRTGRGNTEAFF. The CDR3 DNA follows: TGTGCCAGCAGTTACTCGAGGACAGGGCGCGGGAACACTGAAGCTTTCTTT.

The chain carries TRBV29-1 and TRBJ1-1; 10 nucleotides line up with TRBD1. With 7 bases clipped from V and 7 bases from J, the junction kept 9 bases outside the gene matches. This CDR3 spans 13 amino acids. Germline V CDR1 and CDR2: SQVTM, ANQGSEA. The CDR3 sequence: CSARTGGGFEAFF. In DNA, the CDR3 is TGCAGCGCCCGGACAGGGGGGGGTTTTGAAGCTTTCTTT.

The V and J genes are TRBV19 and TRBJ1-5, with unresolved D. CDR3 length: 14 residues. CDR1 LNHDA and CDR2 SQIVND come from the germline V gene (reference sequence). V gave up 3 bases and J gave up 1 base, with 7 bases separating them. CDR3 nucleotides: TGTGCCAGTAGTATTGCTTTCAGCAATCAGCCCCAGCATTTT. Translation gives CASSIAFSNQPQHF.

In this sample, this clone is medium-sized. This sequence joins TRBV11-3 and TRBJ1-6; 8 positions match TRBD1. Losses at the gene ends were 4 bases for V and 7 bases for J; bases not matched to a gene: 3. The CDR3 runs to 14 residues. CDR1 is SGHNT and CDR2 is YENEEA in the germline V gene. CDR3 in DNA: TGTGCCAGCAGCTGGGGACAGGAGAATTCACCCCTCCACTTT. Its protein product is CASSWGQENSPLHF.

The CDR3 here is CAWSPSVEVDTQYF. In DNA, the CDR3 is TGTGCCTGGAGTCCGAGCGTAGAGGTCGATACGCAGTATTTT. This chain links TRBV30 with TRBJ2-3; D gene uncertain. Germline V CDR1 and CDR2: GTSNPN, SVGIG (reference sequence). This CDR3 spans 14 amino acids. Trimming stripped 2 bases from V and 6 bases from J, with 15 bases between.

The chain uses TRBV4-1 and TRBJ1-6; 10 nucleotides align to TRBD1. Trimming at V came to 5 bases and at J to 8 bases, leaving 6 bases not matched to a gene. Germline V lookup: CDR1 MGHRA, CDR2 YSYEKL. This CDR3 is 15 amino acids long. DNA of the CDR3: TGCGCCAGCAGCAAGACAGGGGGCATTGATTCACCCCTCCACTTT. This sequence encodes CASSKTGGIDSPLHF.